This T cell receptor (beta chain) derives from a study of shared clonotypes between healthy human individuals. Study-wide results and limits: Rarefaction revealed incomplete sorted-subset sequencing despite large depth.

Details on this clone: Its antigen is undetermined.

CDR1 and CDR2 (germline): SGDLS, YYNGEE. V lost 3 bases and J 3 bases, leaving 14 bases between the germline ends. The CDR3 contains 15 residues. Profiled with immunoSEQ multiplex PCR; TCRdb holds only in-frame clones, not every one. The sample includes about 2 million clones, approximately 95% of them seen just once. Sequenced sample: naive CD4+ T cells sorted from blood. The sample's subset: CD45RA+ positively selected. This TCR derives from a man aged 18 to 35 in good health. The gene calls are TRBV9 and TRBJ2-3; D may be TRBD1 (5 bases). The CDR3 loop reads CASSALWGKTDTQYF. CDR3 DNA: TGTGCCAGCAGCGCGTTATGGGGCAAAACAGATACGCAGTATTTT.